In its sample, the clone carrying this T cell receptor (beta chain) was seen a few times. Its antigen is not known. The data belong to a study of OX40 agonist ivuxolimab in advanced cancers. Broader study findings: More expanded clones were seen, on average, in CD8+ T cells than in CD4+. The specificity for antigen of the expanded peripheral T cells was not determined.

The method was immunoSEQ multiplex PCR; TCRdb's version includes in-frame clones alone and lacks a portion of them. The sample lists about 54,000 clones, 90% to 95% seen once, with roughly 12% in the top ten. Germline V gives CDR1 SGHKS, CDR2 YYEKEE (reference sequence). This CDR3 contains 13 residues. Trimming stripped 0 bases from V and 5 bases from J, with 5 bases between. The source was CD4+ or CD8+ T cells sorted from blood, collected in a trial of the OX40 agonist ivuxolimab. This receptor was identified in an adult with an advanced solid tumor such as melanoma, head and neck, liver or kidney cancer. The chain links TRBV5-5 to TRBJ1-4; unclear D gene. DNA for the CDR3: TGTGCCAGCAGCTTGGCACAGAATGAAAAACTGTTTTTT. This sequence encodes CASSLAQNEKLFF.